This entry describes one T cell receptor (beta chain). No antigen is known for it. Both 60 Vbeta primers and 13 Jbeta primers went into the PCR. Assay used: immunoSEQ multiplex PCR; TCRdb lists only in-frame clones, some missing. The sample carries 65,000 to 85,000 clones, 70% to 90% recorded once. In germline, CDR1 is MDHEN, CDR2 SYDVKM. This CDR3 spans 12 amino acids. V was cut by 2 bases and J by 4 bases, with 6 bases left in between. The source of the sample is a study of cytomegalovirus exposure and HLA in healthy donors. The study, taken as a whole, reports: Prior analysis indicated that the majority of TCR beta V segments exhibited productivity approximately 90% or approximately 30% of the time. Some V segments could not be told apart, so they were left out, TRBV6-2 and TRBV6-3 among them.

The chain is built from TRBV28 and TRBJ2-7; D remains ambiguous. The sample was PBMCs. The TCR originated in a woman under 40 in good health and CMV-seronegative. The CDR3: CASSLQDYEQYF. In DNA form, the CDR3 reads TGTGCCAGCAGTTTACAGGATTACGAGCAGTACTTC.